This T cell receptor (beta chain) was sequenced during a study of T-cell memory formation after mild COVID-19. Whole-study findings and limits: Contracting CD4+ clones lay largely in CM and EM, with CD8+ ones residing in EMRA. Cross-reactive memory seemingly joined, as some responding clones were found in pre-infection memory.

A note on this clonotype: What it binds is unknown.

TCRalpha and TCRbeta libraries used 5'RACE with constant-segment primers and UMIs. TCRdb re-called the 5' RACE reads through MiXCR, storing one row per CDR3 protein. This table has roughly 450,000 distinct CDR3 sequences, 18% appearing once. The germline V gene has CDR1 LGHNA and CDR2 YNFKEQ. V lost 1 base, J lost 2 bases, and 15 bases lay in between. This CDR3 is built from 16 residues. The sequence was obtained from an adult woman who had mild COVID-19 (a few samples of this study predate the infection). Cell type and time point are not known. The sample was PBMCs or a T cell subset sorted from them (not recorded which). The V and J genes are TRBV4-2 and TRBJ2-7; D not certain. CDR3 sequence reads: CASSQGVGSSAYEQYF. CDR3 bases: TGTGCCAGCAGCCAAGGAGTAGGTAGCTCAGCCTACGAGCAGTACTTC.